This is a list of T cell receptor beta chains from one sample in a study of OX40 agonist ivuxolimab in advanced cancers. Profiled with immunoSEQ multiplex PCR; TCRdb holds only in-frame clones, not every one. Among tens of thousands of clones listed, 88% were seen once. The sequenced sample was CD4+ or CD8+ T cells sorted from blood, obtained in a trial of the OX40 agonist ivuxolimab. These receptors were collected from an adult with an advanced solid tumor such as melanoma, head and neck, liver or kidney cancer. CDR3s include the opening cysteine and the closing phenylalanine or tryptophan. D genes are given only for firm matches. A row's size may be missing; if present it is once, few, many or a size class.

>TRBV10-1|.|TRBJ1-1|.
TGCGCCAGCAGGTCGGGGGAGGACACTGAAGCTTTCTTT
CASRSGEDTEAFF
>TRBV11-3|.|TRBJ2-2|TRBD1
TGTGCCAGCAGTCCGGGACAGGGTTCCCCCGGGGAGCTGTTTTTT
CASSPGQGSPGELFF
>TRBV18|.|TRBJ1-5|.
TGTGCCAGCTCACCAAGGTCGCCGAAGACCTATAGCAATCAGCCCCAGCATTTT
CASSPRSPKTYSNQPQHF
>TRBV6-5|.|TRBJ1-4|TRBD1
TGTGCCAGCAGTTACCATCACCAGGGGGTCAAGGAAAAACTGTTTTTT
CASSYHHQGVKEKLFF
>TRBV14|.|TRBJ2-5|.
TGTGCCAGCAGCCGTCAGTACCAAGAGACCCAGTACTTC
CASSRQYQETQYF
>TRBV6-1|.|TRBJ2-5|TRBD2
TGTGCCAGCACCCTGACTAGCGGGTGGGGAGAGACCCAGTACTTC
CASTLTSGWGETQYF
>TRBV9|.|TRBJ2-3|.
TGTGCCAGCAGCGTAGCTTCGGGCCCAGATACGCAGTATTTT
CASSVASGPDTQYF
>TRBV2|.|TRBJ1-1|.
TGTGCCAGCAGTGTGCTGCCAGGCACTGAAGCTTTCTTT
CASSVLPGTEAFF
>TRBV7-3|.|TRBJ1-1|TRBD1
TGTGCCAGCAGCTCGGGACAGGGAAACACTGAAGCTTTCTTT
CASSSGQGNTEAFF
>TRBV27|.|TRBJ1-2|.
TGTGCCAGCCGCACGTGGGACTATGGCTACACCTTC
CASRTWDYGYTF
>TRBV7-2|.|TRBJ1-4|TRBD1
TGTGCCAGCAGCTTAGGGGGACAGGGGACGTTACTGTTTTTT
CASSLGGQGTLLFF
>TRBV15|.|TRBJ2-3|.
TGTGCCACCAGCCCCCGGCCGAGGGCAGGGGCCAGCACAGATACGCAGTATTTT
CATSPRPRAGASTDTQYF
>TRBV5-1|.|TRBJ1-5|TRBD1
TGCGCCAGCAGCTTGCACAGGGGCGGCAATCAGCCCCAGCATTTT
CASSLHRGGNQPQHF
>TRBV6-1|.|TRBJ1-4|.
TGTGCCAGCAGGAAAGAAAAACTGTTTTTT
CASRKEKLFF
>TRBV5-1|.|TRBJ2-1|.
TGCGCCAGCACTGAATCACCGGGTGGCAATGAGCAGTTCTTC
CASTESPGGNEQFF
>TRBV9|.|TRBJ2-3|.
TGTGCCAGCAGCTCAGTGGGTTATACGCAGTATTTT
CASSSVGYTQYF
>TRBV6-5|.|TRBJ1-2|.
TGTGCCAGCAGTTTCAGGGAGGAGGGCGGCTACACCTTC
CASSFREEGGYTF
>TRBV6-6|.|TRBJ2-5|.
TGTGCCAGCAGTTCCTCGGCCCAGGCAGAGACCCAGTACTTC
CASSSSAQAETQYF
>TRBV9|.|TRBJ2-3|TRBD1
TGTGCCAGCAGCGTAGCTAGGGGACAGGGGACCGCAGATACGCAGTATTTT
CASSVARGQGTADTQYF
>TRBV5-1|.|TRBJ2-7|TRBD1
TGCGCCAGCAACGCACCGGGACAGGGAATACACGAGCAGTACTTC
CASNAPGQGIHEQYF
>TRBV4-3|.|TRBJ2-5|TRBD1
TGCGCCAGCAGCCAGGGGGACAGGAAAGAGACCCAGTACTTC
CASSQGDRKETQYF
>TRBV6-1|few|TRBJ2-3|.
TGTGCCAGCAGTGAGTTAGTGGGGCTGAGCACAGATACGCAGTATTTT
CASSELVGLSTDTQYF
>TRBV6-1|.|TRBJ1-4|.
TGTGCCAGCAGTGAAGTTTTGTCGGGGGGTAATGAAAAACTGTTTTTT
CASSEVLSGGNEKLFF
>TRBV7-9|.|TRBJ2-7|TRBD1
TGTGCCAGCAGCTTTTACAGGGGGCCGGACTACGAGCAGTACTTC
CASSFYRGPDYEQYF
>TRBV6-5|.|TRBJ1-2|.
TGTGCCAGCAGTGTCGGAGCCCGCAGAAGTGGCTACACCTTC
CASSVGARRSGYTF
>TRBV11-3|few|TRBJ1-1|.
TGTGCCAGCAGCAAGACAGGAAACACTGAAGCTTTCTTT
CASSKTGNTEAFF
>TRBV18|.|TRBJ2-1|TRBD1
TGTGCCAGCTCACCGGGGACAGGGGTCTACAATGAGCAGTTCTTC
CASSPGTGVYNEQFF
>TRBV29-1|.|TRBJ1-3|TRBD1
TGCAGCGCCGAGGGGGCCTCGGGGGCTGGAAACACCATATATTTT
CSAEGASGAGNTIYF
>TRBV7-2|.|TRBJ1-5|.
TGTGCCAGCAGCTTAAGGGACCCGGGGCAGCCCCAGCATTTT
CASSLRDPGQPQHF
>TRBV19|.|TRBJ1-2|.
TGTGCCAGTAGTCTATCCCAAGGACTTGGCTACACCTTC
CASSLSQGLGYTF
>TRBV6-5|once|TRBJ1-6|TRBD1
TGTGCCAGCAGTTACTCGAGGGACAGGGATTCACCCCTCCACTTT
CASSYSRDRDSPLHF
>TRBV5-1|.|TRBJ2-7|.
TGCGCCAGCAGCTTGAAAGGATCAGACAGATCCGAGCAGTACTTC
CASSLKGSDRSEQYF
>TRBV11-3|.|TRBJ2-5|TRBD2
TGTGCCAGCAGCTTTCAATCTCGGGCAGCGGGGGCGGAGACCCAGTACTTC
CASSFQSRAAGAETQYF
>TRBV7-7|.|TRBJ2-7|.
TGTGCCAGCAGCCCACCTAGGACAGCCTACGAGCAGTACTTC
CASSPPRTAYEQYF
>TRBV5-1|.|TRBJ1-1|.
TGCGCCAGCAGCTTAACAGGGCGCTCGGTTGAGACTGAAGCTTTCTTT
CASSLTGRSVETEAFF
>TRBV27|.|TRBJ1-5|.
TGTGCCAGCAGTCCCGGGACACTAGGGGATCAGCCCCAGCATTTT
CASSPGTLGDQPQHF
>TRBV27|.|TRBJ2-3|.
TGTGCCAGCAGTTCGTCGGCGGATACGCAGTATTTT
CASSSSADTQYF
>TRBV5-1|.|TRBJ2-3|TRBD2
TGCGCCAGCAGCCCCTCAGGCGGGGGGACAGATACGCAGTATTTT
CASSPSGGGTDTQYF
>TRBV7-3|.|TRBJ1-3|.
TGTGCCAGCAGCCCTGGTGGCCACTCTGGAAACACCATATATTTT
CASSPGGHSGNTIYF
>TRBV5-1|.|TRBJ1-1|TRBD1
TGCGCCAGCAGCAGGGACAGGCTGAACACTGAAGCTTTCTTT
CASSRDRLNTEAFF
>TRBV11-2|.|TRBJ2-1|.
TGTGCCAGCAGCTGGACAGTAAGCTCCTACAATGAGCAGTTCTTC
CASSWTVSSYNEQFF
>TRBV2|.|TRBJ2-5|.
TGTGCCAGCAGTCCCGATGGACGCGCTCGGGAGACCCAGTACTTC
CASSPDGRARETQYF
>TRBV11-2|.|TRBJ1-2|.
TGTGCCAGCAGCTTGAGTAGGGGAGGCTATGGCTACACCTTC
CASSLSRGGYGYTF
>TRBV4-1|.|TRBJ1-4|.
TGCGCCACCAGCCGGGCCTCCGCAGAAAAACTGTTTTTT
CATSRASAEKLFF
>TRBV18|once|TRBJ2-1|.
TGTGCCAGCTCCCCCTCTAGTGGGGCATACAATGAGCAGTTCTTC
CASSPSSGAYNEQFF
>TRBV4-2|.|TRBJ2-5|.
TGTGCCAGCAGCCAACCCACAAGGGGGGGAAACCAAGAGACCCAGTACTTC
CASSQPTRGGNQETQYF
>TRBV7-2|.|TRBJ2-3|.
TGTGCCAGCAGGACCCCCTCTCCAGATACGCAGTATTTT
CASRTPSPDTQYF
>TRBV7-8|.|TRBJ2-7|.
TGTGCCAGCAGCTCCGCGGGGACAGCGCGATACTCCTACGAGCAGTACTTC
CASSSAGTARYSYEQYF
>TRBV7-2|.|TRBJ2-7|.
TGTGCCAGCAGCCCCGACAGAGCCGAGCAGTACTTC
CASSPDRAEQYF
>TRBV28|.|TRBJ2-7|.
TGTGCCAGCAGTTTCGGCGGGACCGCAAATTCCTACGAGCAGTACTTC
CASSFGGTANSYEQYF
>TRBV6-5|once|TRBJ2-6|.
TGTGCCAGCAGGGGAAGCTCTGGGGCCAACGTCCTGACTTTC
CASRGSSGANVLTF
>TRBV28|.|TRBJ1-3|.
TGTGCCAGCAGAAGACCAGGGAGCTCTGGAAACACCATATATTTT
CASRRPGSSGNTIYF